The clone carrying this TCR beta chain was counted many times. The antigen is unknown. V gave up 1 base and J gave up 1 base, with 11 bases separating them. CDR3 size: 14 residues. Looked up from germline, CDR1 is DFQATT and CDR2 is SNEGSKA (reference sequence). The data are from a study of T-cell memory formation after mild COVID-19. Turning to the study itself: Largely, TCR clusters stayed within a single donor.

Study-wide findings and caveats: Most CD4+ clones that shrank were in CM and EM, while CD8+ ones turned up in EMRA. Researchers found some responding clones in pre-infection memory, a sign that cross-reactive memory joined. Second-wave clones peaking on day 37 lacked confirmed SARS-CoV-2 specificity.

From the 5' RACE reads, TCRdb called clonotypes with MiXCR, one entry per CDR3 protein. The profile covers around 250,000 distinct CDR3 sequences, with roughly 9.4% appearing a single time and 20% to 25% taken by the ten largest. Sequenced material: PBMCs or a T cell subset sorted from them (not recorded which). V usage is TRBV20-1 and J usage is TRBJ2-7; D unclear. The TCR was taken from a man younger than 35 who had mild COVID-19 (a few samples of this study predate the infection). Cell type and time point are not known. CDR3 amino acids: CSARAQTSSYEQYF. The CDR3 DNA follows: TGCAGTGCTAGAGCACAGACTTCATCCTACGAGCAGTACTTC.